The 3 T cell receptor beta chains below come from one sample, sequenced in a study of blood T cell repertoires in COVID-19. Only in-frame clones appear in the TCRdb table, and some are missing; sequencing was by immunoSEQ multiplex PCR. The repertoire holds around 100,000 clones, with 70% to 90% as singletons. The sequencing sample was made of peripheral blood. These receptors were obtained from a man at least 80 years old with acute or convalescent COVID-19.

This chain joins TRBV5-5 and TRBJ2-5; D is unclear. V lost 3 bases to trimming and J lost 1 base, with 7 bases between them. The CDR3 sequence is 13 residues long. Germline V gene sequence: CDR1 SGHKS, CDR2 YYEKEE (reference sequence). CDR3: CASSSRSQETQYF. The CDR3 nucleotides read TGTGCCAGCAGCTCCCGGTCCCAAGAGACCCAGTACTTC.

The chain joins TRBV12-3 or TRBV12-4 to TRBJ2-1; D call uncertain. This CDR3 spans 13 amino acids. Trimming removed 2 bases from V and 7 bases from J, with 9 bases in between. CDR3 sequence: CASSLIVGNEQFF. The DNA of the CDR3 is TGTGCCAGCAGTTTAATAGTCGGGAATGAGCAGTTCTTC.

In this sample, this clone turned up a few times. The V and J genes are TRBV12-5 and TRBJ2-1; tentative D call: TRBD2 (6 bases). From germline, CDR1 is LGHNT and CDR2 FRNRAP. V was pared by 9 bases and J by 12 bases, with 21 bases between. CDR3 size: 13 residues. The CDR3 loop reads CASAGTSRSGQFF. CDR3 nucleotide sequence: TGTGCTAGCGCAGGGACTTCCCGGAGCGGGCAGTTCTTC.